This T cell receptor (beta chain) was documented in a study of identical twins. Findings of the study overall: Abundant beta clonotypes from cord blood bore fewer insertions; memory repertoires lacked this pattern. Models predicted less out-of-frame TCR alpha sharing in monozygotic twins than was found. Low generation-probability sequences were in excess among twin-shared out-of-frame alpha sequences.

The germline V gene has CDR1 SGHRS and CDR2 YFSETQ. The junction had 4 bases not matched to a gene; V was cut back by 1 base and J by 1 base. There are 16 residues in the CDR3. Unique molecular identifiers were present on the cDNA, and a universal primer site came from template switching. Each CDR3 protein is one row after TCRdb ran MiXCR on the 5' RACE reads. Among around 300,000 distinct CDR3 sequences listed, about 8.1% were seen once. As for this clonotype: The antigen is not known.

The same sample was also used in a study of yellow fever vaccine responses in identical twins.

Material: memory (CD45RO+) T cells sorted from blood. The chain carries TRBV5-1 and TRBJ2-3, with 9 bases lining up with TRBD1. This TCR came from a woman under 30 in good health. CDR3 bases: TGCGCCAGCAGCTTGAGTGGGGACAGGGGCACAGATACGCAGTATTTT. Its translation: CASSLSGDRGTDTQYF.